Listed here are 20 T cell receptor beta chains from one sample, sequenced in a study of CD8 T cells in ankylosing spondylitis (dated by TCRdb to about 2017). Libraries came from 5' RACE. For sequencing, an Illumina HiSeq 2500 was employed. TCRdb reprocessing: public reads trimmed at Q25 with fastp, clones called with MiXCR, in-frame beta chains kept. Rows are combined by CDR3 protein, so each entry shows the most common genes and DNA. The sample profile shows 750,000 to 850,000 distinct CDR3 sequences; 12% of them were found once. The ten largest clones take up less than 0.65% of the sample. Antigens for these TCRs are unknown. General findings and caveats noted by the study authors: Blood from ankylosing spondylitis patients appeared to be characterized by a TCR beta motif composed of eight highly homologous amino acid variants.

The specimen was blood, either unsorted or a sorted T cell fraction (not recorded which). Receptors were obtained from a male donor with ankylosing spondylitis.

The CDR3 sequence is CASSGTSSTDTQYF. The DNA of the CDR3 is TGTGCCAGCAGCGGGACTAGCAGCACAGATACGCAGTATTTT. The J gene is TRBJ2-3, the V gene TRBV2, with 9 bases identical to TRBD2. The CDR3 consists of 14 residues. CDR1 is SNHLY, CDR2 FYNNEI, per germline. The trim removed 6 bases at V and 0 bases at J, leaving 1 base unmatched.

This clonotype was counted between two and nine times. The chain carries TRBV5-6 and TRBJ2-1; D is undetermined. V shed 0 bases and J shed 2 bases, with 6 bases lying between them. Germline CDR1 reads SGHDT; CDR2 reads YYEEEE. The CDR3 spans 14 residues. CDR3 nucleotides: TGTGCCAGCAGCTTGGATACGGCCTACAATGAGCAGTTCTTC. This codes for CASSLDTAYNEQFF.

This clonotype was detected only a few times. V gene TRBV19 combines with J gene TRBJ1-2, with no clear D. Trimming cost V 1 base and J 4 bases, with 10 bases left between them. The CDR3 has 14 residues. The germline gives CDR1 LNHDA, CDR2 SQIVND (reference sequence). The CDR3 protein is CASSIARTSYGYTF. In DNA, the CDR3 is TGTGCCAGTAGTATAGCCCGGACCTCCTATGGCTACACCTTC.

At least ten counts were recorded for this clonotype. The chain uses TRBV12-3 or TRBV12-4 and TRBJ2-1, with TRBD1 as a possible D gene (5 bases). The V end was cut by 5 bases, the J end by 12 bases, with 11 bases between. The CDR3 is 11 residues long. CDR3 sequence (DNA): TGTGCCAGCAGTCTCTGGCAGGGGCAGTTCTTC. This sequence encodes CASSLWQGQFF.

At least ten counts were recorded for this clonotype. The junction and the germline gene differ at one end; a read error may be behind it. The rearrangement joins TRBV5-1 to TRBJ1-1, with TRBD1 identical over 8 bases. This CDR3 has 14 residues. Per germline, CDR1 SGHRS and CDR2 YFSETQ. The CDR3 spells CASSGQGGDTEAFF. CDR3 DNA sequence: TGTGCCAGCTCTGGACAGGGAGGAGACACTGAAGCTTTCTTT.

This clonotype was found a few times. J is TRBJ2-2 and V is TRBV5-1; 9 bases line up with TRBD1. This CDR3 comprises 16 residues. V shed 4 bases, J shed 3 bases, and the junction held 7 bases outside the gene matches. Looked up from germline, CDR1 is SGHRS and CDR2 is YFSETQ. The CDR3 is CASSINGDRDTGELFF. The CDR3 DNA follows: TGCGCCAGCAGCATAAATGGGGACAGGGACACCGGGGAGCTGTTTTTT. Using reference TRBV5-1 and TRBJ2-2 for the parts outside the CDR3, the full variable domain is KAGVTQTPRYLIKTRGQQVTLSCSPISGHRSVSWYQQTPGQGLQFLFEYFSETQRNKGNFPGRFSGRQFSNSRSEMNVSTLELGDSALYLCASSINGDRDTGELFFGEGSRLTVL.

This clonotype showed up just a few times. The chain links TRBV16 to TRBJ2-3, with D unclear. This CDR3 is built from 15 residues. The germline CDR1 and CDR2 sequences are KGHSY and FQNENV. Trimming took 0 bases from V and 1 from J, leaving 8 bases between them. This CDR3 reads CASSQSLQGTDTQYF. As DNA, the CDR3 is TGTGCCAGCAGCCAATCTCTACAAGGCACAGATACGCAGTATTTT. Full variable domain (remainder filled in from reference TRBV16 and TRBJ2-3): GEEVAQTPKHLVRGEGQKAKLYCAPIKGHSYVFWYQQVLKNEFKFLISFQNENVFDETGMPKERFSAKCLPNSPCSLEIQATKLEDSAVYFCASSQSLQGTDTQYFGPGTRLTVL.

This clonotype was recorded at least ten times. V gene TRBV12-3 or TRBV12-4 combines with J gene TRBJ2-1; TRBD1 agrees at 8 bases. V lost 5 bases and J lost 11; bases outside the gene matches: 5. The CDR3 totals 12 residues. The chain's CDR3 is CASSPTGVQQFF. In DNA form, the CDR3 reads TGTGCCAGCAGTCCGACAGGGGTTCAGCAGTTCTTC.

This clonotype has just a few counts. The chain uses TRBV20-1 and TRBJ2-7, with 7 bases aligning to TRBD1. Germline lookup yields CDR1 DFQATT and CDR2 SNEGSKA (reference sequence). Unmatched junction bases numbered 8, after V lost 6 bases and J lost 3 bases. The CDR3 length is 13 residues. In nucleotides, the CDR3 is TGCAGTGCAACAGACAGGGATTTCTACGAGCAGTACTTC. Encoded protein: CSATDRDFYEQYF.

The chain uses TRBV20-1 and TRBJ1-1; weak D call: TRBD1 (5 bases). Per germline, CDR1 DFQATT and CDR2 SNEGSKA (reference sequence). V was cut by 3 bases and J by 4 bases, with 9 bases left in between. This CDR3 comprises 12 residues. The CDR3 nucleotides are TGCAGTGCTAGTGGGGGTGCCACTGAAGCTTTCTTT. Translating it yields CSASGGATEAFF.

This clonotype has a handful of counts. This chain connects TRBV18 to TRBJ1-1; D is undetermined. CDR1 is KGHSH and CDR2 is LQKENI in the germline V gene. The CDR3 contains 14 residues. V was clipped by 2 bases and J by 5 bases, with 12 bases between them. CDR3 coding DNA: TGTGCCAGCTCACCAAGCGGGGTAAGGACTGAAGCTTTCTTT. Translating gives CASSPSGVRTEAFF.

The sample holds a few counts of this clonotype. This chain joins TRBV7-2 and TRBJ2-1, with TRBD2 matching 8 bases. This CDR3 comprises 15 residues. Germline V gives CDR1 SGHTA, CDR2 FQGNSA. V gave up 0 bases and J gave up 8 bases; unmatched junction bases: 6. The CDR3 loop is CASSLASGGAYEQFF. The CDR3 DNA is TGTGCCAGCAGCTTAGCTTCGGGAGGGGCCTATGAGCAGTTCTTC. Filled out from reference TRBV7-2 and TRBJ2-1, the complete variable domain reads GAGVSQSPSNKVTEKGKDVELRCDPISGHTALYWYRQSLGQGLEFLIYFQGNSAPDKSGLPSDRFSAERTGGSVSTLTIQRTQQEDSAVYLCASSLASGGAYEQFFGPGTRLTVL.

This sequence joins TRBV5-5 and TRBJ1-6, with D unresolved. The CDR3 sequence is 18 residues long. Germline V lookup: CDR1 SGHKS, CDR2 YYEKEE (reference sequence). Trimming stripped 3 bases from V and 7 bases from J, with 23 bases between. CDR3: CASSSVWNKRRPNSPLHF. In DNA form, the CDR3 reads TGTGCCAGCAGCTCTGTTTGGAACAAAAGGAGGCCCAATTCACCCCTCCACTTT.

This rearrangement joins TRBV3-1 to TRBJ2-3; D perhaps matches TRBD1 (5 bases). This CDR3 is 16 amino acids long. Germline values: CDR1 LGHDT, CDR2 YNNKEL (reference sequence). V lost 4 bases and J 2 bases, leaving 16 bases between the germline ends. The CDR3 nucleotides read TGTGCCAGCAGCCGAACTGACAGCCTTAACACAGATACGCAGTATTTT. It specifies CASSRTDSLNTDTQYF.

This clonotype was counted between two and nine times. The rearrangement uses TRBV18 and TRBJ1-1; maybe TRBD1 (5 bases). Trimming shortened V by 3 bases and J by 1 base, and 9 bases separated the two germline ends. The CDR3 totals 14 residues. The germline V gene encodes CDR1 KGHSH and CDR2 LQKENI. The CDR3 DNA sequence: TGTGCCAGCTCACCCAGGGCAGAGAACACTGAAGCTTTCTTT. Translated: CASSPRAENTEAFF.

The rearrangement links TRBV7-2 to TRBJ2-1; TRBD1 agrees at 8 bases. This CDR3 comprises 14 residues. CDR1 SGHTA and CDR2 FQGNSA come from the germline V gene. The V segment lost 5 bases and the J segment 7 bases; nucleotides outside the gene matches: 7. The CDR3 nucleotides read TGTGCCAGCAGCGGGACAGGACTGAGGAATGAGCAGTTCTTC. Translation gives CASSGTGLRNEQFF.

There are a few counts of this clonotype. This rearrangement joins TRBV20-1 to TRBJ2-7, with D possibly being TRBD1 (5 bases). CDR1 is DFQATT, CDR2 SNEGSKA, per germline (reference sequence). V was pared by 7 bases and J by 7 bases, with 17 bases between. The CDR3 covers 12 residues. Here the CDR3 reads CSGTRASWEQYF. CDR3 sequence (DNA): TGCAGTGGTACCAGGGCCTCGTGGGAGCAGTACTTC.

The chain joins TRBV29-1 to TRBJ2-3, with D unresolved. V lost 3 bases to trimming and J lost 6 bases, with 7 bases between them. Germline assignment: CDR1 SQVTM and CDR2 ANQGSEA. This CDR3 contains 11 residues. CDR3 coding DNA: TGCAGCGTTGAGGTGCTTGATACGCAGTATTTT. Amino acid sequence: CSVEVLDTQYF.

The chain recombines TRBV7-2 with TRBJ1-4; D uncertain. The V gene lost 3 bases and the J gene lost 8 bases, with 13 bases spanning the gap. The CDR3 length is 14 residues. The germline V gene encodes CDR1 SGHTA and CDR2 FQGNSA. The CDR3 is CASSFSRSAEKLFF. The CDR3 nucleotides read TGTGCCAGCAGCTTCTCGCGGAGCGCCGAAAAACTGTTTTTT.

The table lists this clonotype with a count of one. The CDR3 spells CASSQEPGGSEQYF. The CDR3 DNA reads as TGCGCCAGCAGCCAAGAACCCGGCGGGAGCGAGCAGTACTTC. This chain joins TRBV4-3 and TRBJ2-7; 7 bases match TRBD2. After removal of 0 bases from V and 6 bases from J, the junction contained 5 bases not matched to a gene. The CDR3 totals 14 residues. Germline CDR1 reads LGHNA; CDR2 reads YSLEER.